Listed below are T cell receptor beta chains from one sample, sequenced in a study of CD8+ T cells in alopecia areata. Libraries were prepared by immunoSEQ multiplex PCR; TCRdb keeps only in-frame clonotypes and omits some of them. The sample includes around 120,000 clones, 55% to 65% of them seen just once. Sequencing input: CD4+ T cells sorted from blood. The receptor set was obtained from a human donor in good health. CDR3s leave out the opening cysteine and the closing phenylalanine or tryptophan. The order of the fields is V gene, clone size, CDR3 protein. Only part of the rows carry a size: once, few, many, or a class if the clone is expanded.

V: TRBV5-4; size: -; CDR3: ASSNRVGTEAF
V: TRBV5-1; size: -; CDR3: ASSSGEGGTEAF
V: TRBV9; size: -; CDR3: ASSISWTGGVQGGYT
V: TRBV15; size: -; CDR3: ATSRDGRSTDTQY
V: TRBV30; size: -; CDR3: AWTQGVNTEAF
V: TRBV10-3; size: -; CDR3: AISESGGNTIY
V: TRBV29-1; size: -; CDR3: SVEDAGPYGYT
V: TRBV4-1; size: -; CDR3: ASSQDWTANTGELF
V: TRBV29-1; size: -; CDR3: SVEVRGLKRTEAF
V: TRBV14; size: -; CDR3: ASSHPSHSNTEAF
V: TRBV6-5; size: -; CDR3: ASRTGNTGELF
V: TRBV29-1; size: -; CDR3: SGKGPDTQY
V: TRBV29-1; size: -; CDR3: SVDGTGTYEQY
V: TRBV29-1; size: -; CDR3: SVEGQGGAKTEAF
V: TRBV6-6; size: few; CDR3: ASSYSIQQETQY
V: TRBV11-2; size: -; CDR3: ASSLAQLSYEQY
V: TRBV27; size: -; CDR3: ASSLSVEGRYIQY
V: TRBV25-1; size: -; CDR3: ASSELDRVNTEAF
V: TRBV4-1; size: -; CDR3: ASSHMTSGPYEQY
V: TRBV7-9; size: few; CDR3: ASSPRSFYSYEQY
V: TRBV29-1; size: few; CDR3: SAYRGNTEAF
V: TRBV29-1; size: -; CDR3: SAAGSNQPQH
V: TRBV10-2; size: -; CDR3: ASSGWQKNTGELF
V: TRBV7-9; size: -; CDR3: ASSLAGLGGYT
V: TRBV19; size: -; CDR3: ASVDSGQVRLWGANVLT
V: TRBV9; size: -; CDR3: ASSARQMDYGYT
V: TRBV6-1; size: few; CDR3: ASSGGTSGRITDTQY
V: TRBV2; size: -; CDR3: ASSDRGYYNEQF
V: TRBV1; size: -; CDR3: TSTSGGATTDTQY
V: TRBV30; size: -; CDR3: AWSRTSGGYEQY
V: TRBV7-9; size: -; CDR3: ASSFEGSHEQY
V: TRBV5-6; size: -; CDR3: ASSLFRSKEKLF
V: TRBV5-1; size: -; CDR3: ASSLEAPGGYT
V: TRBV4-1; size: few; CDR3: ASSQDGGELF
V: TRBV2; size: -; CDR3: ASSETGSTGELF
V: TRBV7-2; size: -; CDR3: ASSLARGTGADGYT
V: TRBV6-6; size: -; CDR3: ASRGTSGQETQY
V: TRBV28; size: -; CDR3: ASSLVDQPQH
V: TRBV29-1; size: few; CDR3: SVERLTEAF
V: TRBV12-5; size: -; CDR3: ASGLNPGEETQY
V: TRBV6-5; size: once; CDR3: ASRSDRTGKLF
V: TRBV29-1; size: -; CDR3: SVLLPGQGHLVGYT
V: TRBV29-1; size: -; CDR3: SVRQGSKKVDEQF
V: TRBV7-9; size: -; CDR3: ASSWAGIKEQY
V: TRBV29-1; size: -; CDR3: SVVVNLNTEAF
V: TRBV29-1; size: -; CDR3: SVGLGVEAF
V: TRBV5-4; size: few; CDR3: ASSFPLETQY
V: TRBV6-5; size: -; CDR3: ASSIQKGSNQPQH